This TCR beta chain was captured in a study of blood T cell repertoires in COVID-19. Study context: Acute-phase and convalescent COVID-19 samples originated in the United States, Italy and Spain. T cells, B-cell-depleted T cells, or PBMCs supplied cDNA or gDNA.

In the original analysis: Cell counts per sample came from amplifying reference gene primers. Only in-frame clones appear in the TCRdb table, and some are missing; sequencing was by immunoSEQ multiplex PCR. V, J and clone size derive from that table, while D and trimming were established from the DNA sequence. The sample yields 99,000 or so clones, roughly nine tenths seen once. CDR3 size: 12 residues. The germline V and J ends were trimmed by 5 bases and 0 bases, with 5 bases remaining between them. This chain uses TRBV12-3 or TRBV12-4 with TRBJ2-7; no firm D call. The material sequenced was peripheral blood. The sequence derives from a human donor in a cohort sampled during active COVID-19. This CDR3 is CASSTSSYEQYF. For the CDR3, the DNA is TGTGCCAGCAGTACAAGCTCCTACGAGCAGTACTTC.